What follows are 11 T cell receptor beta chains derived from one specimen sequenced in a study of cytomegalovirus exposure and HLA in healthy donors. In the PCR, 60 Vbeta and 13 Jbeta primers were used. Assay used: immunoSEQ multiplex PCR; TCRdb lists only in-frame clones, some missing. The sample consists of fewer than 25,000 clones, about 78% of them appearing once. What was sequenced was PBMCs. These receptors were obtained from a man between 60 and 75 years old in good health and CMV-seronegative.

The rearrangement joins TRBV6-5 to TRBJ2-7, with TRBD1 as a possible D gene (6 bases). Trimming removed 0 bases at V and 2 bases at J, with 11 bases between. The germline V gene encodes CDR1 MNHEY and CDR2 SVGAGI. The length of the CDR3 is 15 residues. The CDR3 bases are TGTGCCAGCAGTTACTCAGACAGGCCGCCCTACGAGCAGTACTTC. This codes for CASSYSDRPPYEQYF.

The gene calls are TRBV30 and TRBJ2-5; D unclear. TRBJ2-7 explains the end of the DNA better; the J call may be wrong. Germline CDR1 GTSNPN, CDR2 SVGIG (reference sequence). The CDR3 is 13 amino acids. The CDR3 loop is CAWSSQASYEQYF. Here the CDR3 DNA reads TGTGCCTGGAGTAGCCAGGCATCCTACGAGCAGTACTTC.

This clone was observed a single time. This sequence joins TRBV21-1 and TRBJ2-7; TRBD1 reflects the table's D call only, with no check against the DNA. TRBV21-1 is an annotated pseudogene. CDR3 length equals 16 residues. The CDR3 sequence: CASNPLLAGGLGEQYF. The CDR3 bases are TGTGCCAGCAACCCTTTACTCGCAGGGGGCTTGGGTGAGCAGTACTTC.

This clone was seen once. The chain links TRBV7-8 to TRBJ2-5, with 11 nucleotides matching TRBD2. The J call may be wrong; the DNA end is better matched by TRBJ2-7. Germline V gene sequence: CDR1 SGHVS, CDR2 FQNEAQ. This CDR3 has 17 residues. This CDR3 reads CASSSRGSGRVLSEQYF. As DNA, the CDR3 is TGTGCCAGCAGCTCCCGTGGTAGCGGGAGGGTTCTCTCCGAGCAGTACTTC.

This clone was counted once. The CDR3, as DNA: TGTGCCTGGAGTAAAGCGGGGCTCTCCTACAATGAGCAGTTCTTC. It specifies CAWSKAGLSYNEQFF. The rearrangement links TRBV30 to TRBJ2-1, with TRBD2 matching 7 bases. V shed 2 bases and J 0 bases; nucleotides not matched to a gene: 4. Per the germline V gene, CDR1 is GTSNPN and CDR2 is SVGIG (reference sequence). The CDR3 is 15 residues long. The whole variable domain, filled in from reference TRBV30 and TRBJ2-1, reads SQTIHQWPATLVQPVGSPLSLECTVEGTSNPNLYWYRQAAGRGLQLLFYSVGIGQISSEVPQNLSASRPQDRQFILSSKKLLLSDSGFYLCAWSKAGLSYNEQFFGPGTRLTVL.

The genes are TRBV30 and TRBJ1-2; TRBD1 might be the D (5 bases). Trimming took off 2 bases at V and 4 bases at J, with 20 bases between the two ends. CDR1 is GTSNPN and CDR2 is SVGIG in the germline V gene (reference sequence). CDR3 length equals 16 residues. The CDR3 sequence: CAWSRGLGDPLYGYTF. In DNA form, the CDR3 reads TGTGCCTGGAGTAGGGGACTAGGGGACCCCCTCTATGGCTACACCTTC.

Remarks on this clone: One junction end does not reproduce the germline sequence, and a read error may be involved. The CDR3 bases are TGTTCCAGCAGCCCCGTCGGGGGGGGCCTTAACACCGGGGAGCTGTTTTTT. Its protein product is CSSSPVGGGLNTGELFF. The V call is TRBV7-9, the J call TRBJ2-2; 8 nucleotides align to TRBD2. CDR1 SEHNR and CDR2 FQNEAQ come from the germline V gene (reference sequence). CDR3 length: 17 amino acids.

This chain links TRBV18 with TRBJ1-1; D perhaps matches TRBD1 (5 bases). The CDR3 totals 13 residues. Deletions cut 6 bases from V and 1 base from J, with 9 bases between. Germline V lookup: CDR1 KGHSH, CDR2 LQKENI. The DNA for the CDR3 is TGTGCCAGCTCCCAAGGACAGAACACTGAAGCTTTCTTT. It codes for CASSQGQNTEAFF.

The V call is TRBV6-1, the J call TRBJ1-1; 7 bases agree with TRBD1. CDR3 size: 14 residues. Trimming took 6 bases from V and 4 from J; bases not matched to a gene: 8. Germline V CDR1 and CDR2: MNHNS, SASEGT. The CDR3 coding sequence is TGTGCCAGCAGACCGACAGGGTTGGTCACTGAAGCTTTCTTT. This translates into CASRPTGLVTEAFF.

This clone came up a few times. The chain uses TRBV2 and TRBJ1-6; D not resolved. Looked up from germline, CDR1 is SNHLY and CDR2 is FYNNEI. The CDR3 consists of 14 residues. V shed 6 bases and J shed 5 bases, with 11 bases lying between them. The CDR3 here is CASSAWQNNSPLHF. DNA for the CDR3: TGTGCCAGCAGCGCCTGGCAGAATAATTCACCCCTCCACTTT.

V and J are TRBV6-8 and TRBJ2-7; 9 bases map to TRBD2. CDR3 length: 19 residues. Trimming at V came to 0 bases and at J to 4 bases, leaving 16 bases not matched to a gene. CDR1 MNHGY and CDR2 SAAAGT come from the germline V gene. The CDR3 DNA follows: TGTGCCAGCAGTTACTCGAATCTTCAGGTGGCTAGCGGGGAATACGAGCAGTACTTC. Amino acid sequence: CASSYSNLQVASGEYEQYF.